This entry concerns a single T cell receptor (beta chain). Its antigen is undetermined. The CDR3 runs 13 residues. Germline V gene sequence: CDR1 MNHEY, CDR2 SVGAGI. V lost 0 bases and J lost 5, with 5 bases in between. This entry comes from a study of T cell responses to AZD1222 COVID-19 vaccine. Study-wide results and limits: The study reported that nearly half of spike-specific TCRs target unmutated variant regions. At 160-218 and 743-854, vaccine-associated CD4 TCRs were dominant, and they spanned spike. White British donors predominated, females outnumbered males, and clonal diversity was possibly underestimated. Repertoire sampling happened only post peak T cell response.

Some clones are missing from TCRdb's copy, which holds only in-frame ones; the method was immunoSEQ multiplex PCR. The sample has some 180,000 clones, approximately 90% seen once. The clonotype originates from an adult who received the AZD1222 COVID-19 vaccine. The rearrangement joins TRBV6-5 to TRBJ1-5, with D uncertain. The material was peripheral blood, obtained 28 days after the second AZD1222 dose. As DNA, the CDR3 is TGTGCCAGCAGTTACTCCCTTTATCAGCCCCAGCATTTT. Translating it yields CASSYSLYQPQHF.